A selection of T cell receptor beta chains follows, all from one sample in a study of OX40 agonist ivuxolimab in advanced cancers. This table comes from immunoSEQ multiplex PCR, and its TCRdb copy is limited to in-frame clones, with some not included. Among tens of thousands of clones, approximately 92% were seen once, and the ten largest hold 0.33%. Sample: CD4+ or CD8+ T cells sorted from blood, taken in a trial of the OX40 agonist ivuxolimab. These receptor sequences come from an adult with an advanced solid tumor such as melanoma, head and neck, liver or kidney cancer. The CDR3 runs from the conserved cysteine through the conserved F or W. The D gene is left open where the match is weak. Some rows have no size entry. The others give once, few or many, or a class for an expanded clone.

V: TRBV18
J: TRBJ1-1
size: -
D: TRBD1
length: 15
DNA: TGTGCCAGCTCACGATCGACAGGGAGGAACACTGAAGCTTTCTTT
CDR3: CASSRSTGRNTEAFF

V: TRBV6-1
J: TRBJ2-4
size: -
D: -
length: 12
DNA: TGTGCCATACAGGGTTTACGGGACATTCAGTACTTC
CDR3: CAIQGLRDIQYF

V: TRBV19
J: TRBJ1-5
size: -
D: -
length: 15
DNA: TGTGCCAGTAGTGGGGGAGGGTCTAGCAATCAGCCCCAGCATTTT
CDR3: CASSGGGSSNQPQHF

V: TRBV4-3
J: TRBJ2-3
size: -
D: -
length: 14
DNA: TGCGCCAGCAGCCCTGGGACATCAACAGATACGCAGTATTTT
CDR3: CASSPGTSTDTQYF

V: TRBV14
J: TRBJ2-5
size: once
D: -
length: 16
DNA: TGTGCCAGCAGCCCCCTTCGATCCAGCGGGCCTTCTTCCCAGTACTTC
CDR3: CASSPLRSSGPSSQYF

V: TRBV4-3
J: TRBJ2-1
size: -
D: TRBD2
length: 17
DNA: TGCGCCAGCAGCAAGACCTCTGGACTAGCGGGAGGGAATGAGCAGTTCTTC
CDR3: CASSKTSGLAGGNEQFF

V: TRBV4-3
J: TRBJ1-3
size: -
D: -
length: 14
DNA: TGCGCCAGCAGCCAAATAGGGCTTGGAAACACCATATATTTT
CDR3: CASSQIGLGNTIYF

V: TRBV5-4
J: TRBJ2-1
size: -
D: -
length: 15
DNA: TGTGCCAGCAGCTTGTTGAGGGGCACAGGCAATGAGCAGTTCTTC
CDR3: CASSLLRGTGNEQFF

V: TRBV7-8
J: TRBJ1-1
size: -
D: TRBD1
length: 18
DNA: TGTGCCAGCAGCTTAGAACAGGGGGGGACGGTGATGAACACTGAAGCTTTCTTT
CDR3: CASSLEQGGTVMNTEAFF

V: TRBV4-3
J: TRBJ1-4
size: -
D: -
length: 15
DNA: TGCGCCAGCAGCCAAGATGGGATGGGAGGTGAAAAACTGTTTTTT
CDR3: CASSQDGMGGEKLFF

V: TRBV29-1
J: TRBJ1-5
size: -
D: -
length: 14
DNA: TGCAGCGTCCTGACGGACAGACCCAATCAGCCCCAGCATTTT
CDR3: CSVLTDRPNQPQHF

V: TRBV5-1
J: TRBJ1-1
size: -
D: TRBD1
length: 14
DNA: TGCGCCAGCAGTCCGACAGGGGAGAGCACTGAAGCTTTCTTT
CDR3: CASSPTGESTEAFF

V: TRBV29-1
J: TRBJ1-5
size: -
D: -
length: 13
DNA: TGCAGCGTAGTCACAGGGCACAATCAGCCCCAGCATTTT
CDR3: CSVVTGHNQPQHF

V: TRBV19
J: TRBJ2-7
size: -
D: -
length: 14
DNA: TGTGCCAGTAAGGAGGGCAGAGACTCCTACGAGCAGTACTTC
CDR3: CASKEGRDSYEQYF

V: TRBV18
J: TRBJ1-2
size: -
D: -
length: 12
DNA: TGTGCCAGCTCACCCGAAGACTATGGCTACACCTTC
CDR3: CASSPEDYGYTF

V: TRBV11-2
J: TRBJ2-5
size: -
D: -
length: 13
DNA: TGTGCCAGCAGCTTGGACAACCAAGAGACCCAGTACTTC
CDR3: CASSLDNQETQYF

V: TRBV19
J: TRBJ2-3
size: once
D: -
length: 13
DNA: TGTGCCAGTAGTATGGACCGGACAGATACGCAGTATTTT
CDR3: CASSMDRTDTQYF

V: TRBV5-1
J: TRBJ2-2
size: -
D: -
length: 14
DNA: TGCGCCAGCAGTCCGGGACAAAACACCGGGGAGCTGTTTTTT
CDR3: CASSPGQNTGELFF

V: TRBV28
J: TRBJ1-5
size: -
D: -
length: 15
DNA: TGTGCCAGCAGTTTAACCTCCGCAGGGAGGCAGCCCCAGCATTTT
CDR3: CASSLTSAGRQPQHF

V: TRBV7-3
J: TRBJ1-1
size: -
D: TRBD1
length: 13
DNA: TGTGCCAGCAGCAAGACAGGGGAGGCTGAAGCTTTCTTT
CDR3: CASSKTGEAEAFF

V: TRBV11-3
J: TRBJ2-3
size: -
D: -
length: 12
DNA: TGTGCCAGCAGCTTGGACACAGATACGCAGTATTTT
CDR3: CASSLDTDTQYF

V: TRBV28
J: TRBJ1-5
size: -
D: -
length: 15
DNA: TGTGCCAGCAGTTTTCCCTACGGGGCCAATCAGCCCCAGCATTTT
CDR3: CASSFPYGANQPQHF

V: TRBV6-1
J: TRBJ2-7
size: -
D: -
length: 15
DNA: TGTGCCAGCAGTGAAATCGTGGCGGGGAAGTTCGAGCAGTACTTC
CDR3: CASSEIVAGKFEQYF

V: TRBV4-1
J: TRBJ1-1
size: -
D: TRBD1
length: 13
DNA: TGCGCCAGCAGACCCCGGGACAGCACTGAAGCTTTCTTT
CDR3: CASRPRDSTEAFF

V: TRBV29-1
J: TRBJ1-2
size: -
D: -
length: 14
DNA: TGCAGCACATGGGGGAATGGACCTAACTATGGCTACACCTTC
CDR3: CSTWGNGPNYGYTF

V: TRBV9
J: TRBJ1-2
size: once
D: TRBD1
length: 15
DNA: TGTGCCAGCAGCCCCCTGACAGGGGGCTTGGGTGGCTACACCTTC
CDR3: CASSPLTGGLGGYTF

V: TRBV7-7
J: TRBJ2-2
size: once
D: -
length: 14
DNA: TGTGCTAGCAGCTTAGCGCAGAACACCGGGGAGCTGTTTTTT
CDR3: CASSLAQNTGELFF

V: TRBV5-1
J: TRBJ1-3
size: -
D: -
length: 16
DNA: TGCGCCAGCAGCTTGGAAACCCTAAACTCTGGAAACACCATATATTTT
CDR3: CASSLETLNSGNTIYF

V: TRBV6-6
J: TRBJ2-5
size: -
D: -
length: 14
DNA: TGTGCCAGCAGTTACTCGGGGTCCCAAGAGACCCAGTACTTC
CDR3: CASSYSGSQETQYF

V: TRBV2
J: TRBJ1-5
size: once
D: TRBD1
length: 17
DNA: TGTGCCAGCAGTGCCCTTCGACGACAGGGACATAATCAGCCCCAGCATTTT
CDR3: CASSALRRQGHNQPQHF

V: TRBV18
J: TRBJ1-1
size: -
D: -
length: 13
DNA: TGTGCCAGCTCACCACGGGGGAACACTGAAGCTTTCTTT
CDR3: CASSPRGNTEAFF

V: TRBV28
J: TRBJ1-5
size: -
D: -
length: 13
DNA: TGTGCCAGCAGTTTATATAGCAATCAGCCCCAGCATTTT
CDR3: CASSLYSNQPQHF

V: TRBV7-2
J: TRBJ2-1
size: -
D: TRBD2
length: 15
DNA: TGTGCCAGCAGCCCCCACGGGCGGGAGGGGGCTGAGCAGTTCTTC
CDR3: CASSPHGREGAEQFF

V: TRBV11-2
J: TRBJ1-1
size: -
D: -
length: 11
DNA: TGTGCCAGCAGCGGGCGGGACCCAGCTTTCTTT
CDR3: CASSGRDPAFF

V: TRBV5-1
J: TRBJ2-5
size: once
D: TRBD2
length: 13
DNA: TGCGCCAGCATGAGCGGGAGCCAAGAGACCCAGTACTTC
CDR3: CASMSGSQETQYF

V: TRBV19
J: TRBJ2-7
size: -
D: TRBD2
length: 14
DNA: TGTGCCAGTAGTATAGGGGAGGGGAGGAACGAGCAGTACTTC
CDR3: CASSIGEGRNEQYF

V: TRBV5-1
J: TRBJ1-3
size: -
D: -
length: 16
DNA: TGCGCCAGCAGCTTGGTGGGGAGGGTTGCTGGAAACACCATATATTTT
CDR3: CASSLVGRVAGNTIYF

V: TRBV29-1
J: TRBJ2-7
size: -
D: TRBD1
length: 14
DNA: TGCAGCGTCTTGGGACAGGGAGGTGGCTACGAGCAGTACTTC
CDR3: CSVLGQGGGYEQYF

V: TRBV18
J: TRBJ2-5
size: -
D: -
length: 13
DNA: TGTGCCAGCTCGGGGGGCTTCCAAGAGACCCAGTACTTC
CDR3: CASSGGFQETQYF

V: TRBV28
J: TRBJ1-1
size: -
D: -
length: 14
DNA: TGTGCCAGCAGTCCCGGGGCGTTGCACACTGAAGCTTTCTTT
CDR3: CASSPGALHTEAFF

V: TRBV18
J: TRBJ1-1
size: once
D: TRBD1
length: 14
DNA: TGTGCCAGCTCACCACAGGGGGCGCAAACTGAAGCTTTCTTT
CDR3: CASSPQGAQTEAFF

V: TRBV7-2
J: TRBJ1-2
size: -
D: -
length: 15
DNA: TGTGCCAGCAGCTTAATGTCCGGACCTAACTATGGCTACACCTTC
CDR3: CASSLMSGPNYGYTF